Sequencing of this T cell receptor (beta chain) was carried out in a study of cytomegalovirus exposure and HLA in healthy donors. On this clone itself: The antigen is undetermined.

The V segment lost 4 bases and the J segment 2 bases; nucleotides outside the gene matches: 4. This CDR3 is built from 14 residues. Germline CDR1 reads SNHLY; CDR2 reads FYNNEI. Both 60 Vbeta primers and 13 Jbeta primers went into the PCR. Sequenced by immunoSEQ multiplex PCR; TCRdb stores in-frame clones only, minus some. The table includes 110,000 or so clones, 60% to 85% detected once. Findings and limits, study-wide: It was reported that the classifier diagnosed cytomegalovirus status with high specificity and sensitivity in both the original and validation cohorts. Researchers catalogued some 160 TCR beta chains as cytomegalovirus-associated.

Sequenced sample: PBMCs. The genes are TRBV2 and TRBJ1-1; 7 bases match TRBD1. The receptor's source is a middle-aged woman in good health and CMV-seropositive. CDR3 sequence reads: CASSATGKNTEAFF. As DNA, the CDR3 is TGTGCCAGCAGTGCGACAGGGAAAAACACTGAAGCTTTCTTT.